This TCR beta chain comes out of a study of blood T cell repertoires in COVID-19. Study information: T cells, B-cell-depleted T cells, or PBMCs supplied cDNA or gDNA.

In the original analysis: Quantification of nucleated cells was approximated via reference gene primer amplification. The protocol was immunoSEQ multiplex PCR, while the TCRdb copy is restricted to in-frame clones and leaves out a portion. V, J and clone size reflect that table, while D and trimming were determined from the DNA. The sample has 55,000 to 65,000 clones; approximately 87% are singletons. Looked up from germline, CDR1 is MNHEY and CDR2 is SVGAGI. V was cut by 5 bases and J by 2 bases, with 7 bases left in between. The CDR3 is 12 amino acids. Sequenced: peripheral blood. This sequence was found in a man aged 55-75 years with active or convalescent COVID-19. The chain has TRBV6-5 and TRBJ2-7; D is uncertain. CDR3 DNA sequence: TGTGCCAGCAGTCTGGGCACCTACGAGCAGTACTTC. Protein product: CASSLGTYEQYF.